The entry below gives a single T cell receptor (beta chain) sequence along with its context. This record comes from a study of cytomegalovirus exposure and HLA in healthy donors. In the PCR, 60 Vbeta and 13 Jbeta primers were used. Measured with immunoSEQ multiplex PCR; TCRdb has only the in-frame clones, and not every one. Of roughly 180,000 clones listed, about three quarters are singletons. The germline V gene encodes CDR1 SGHRS and CDR2 YFSETQ. V shed 4 bases and J 7 bases; nucleotides not matched to a gene: 13. The CDR3 runs to 16 residues. The chain carries TRBV5-1 and TRBJ2-1, with TRBD1 matching over 8 bases. The clonotype comes from a woman in her sixties in good health and CMV-seropositive. Sequenced: PBMCs. The CDR3 is CASSPTVATGGNEQFF. The CDR3 DNA reads TGCGCCAGCAGCCCGACAGTAGCCACAGGGGGGAATGAGCAGTTCTTC.